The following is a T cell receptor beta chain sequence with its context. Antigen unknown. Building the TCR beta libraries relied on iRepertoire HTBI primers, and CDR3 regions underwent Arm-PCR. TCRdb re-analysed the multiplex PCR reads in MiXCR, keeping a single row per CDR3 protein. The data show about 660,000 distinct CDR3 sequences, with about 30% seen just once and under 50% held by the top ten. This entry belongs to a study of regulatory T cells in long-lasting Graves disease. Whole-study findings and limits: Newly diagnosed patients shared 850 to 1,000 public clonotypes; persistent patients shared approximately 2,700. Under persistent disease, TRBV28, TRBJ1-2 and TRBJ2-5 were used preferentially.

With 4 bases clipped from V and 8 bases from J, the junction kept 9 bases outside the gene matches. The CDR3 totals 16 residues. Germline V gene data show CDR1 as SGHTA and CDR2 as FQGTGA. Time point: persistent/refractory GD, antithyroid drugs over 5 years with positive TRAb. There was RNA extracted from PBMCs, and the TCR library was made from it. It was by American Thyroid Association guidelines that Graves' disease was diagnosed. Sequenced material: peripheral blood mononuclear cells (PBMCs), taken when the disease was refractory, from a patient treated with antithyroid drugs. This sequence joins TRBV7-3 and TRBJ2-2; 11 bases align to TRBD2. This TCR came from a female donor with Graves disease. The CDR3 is CASSSPSGRHRGELFF. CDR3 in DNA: TGTGCCAGCAGCTCTCCTAGCGGGAGGCACCGTGGGGAGCTGTTTTTT.